Listed below are T cell receptor beta chains from one sample, sequenced in a study of OX40 agonist ivuxolimab in advanced cancers. The method was immunoSEQ multiplex PCR; TCRdb's version includes in-frame clones alone and lacks a portion of them. The profile covers 60,000 or so clones, with around 84% appearing a single time and roughly 0.9% taken by the ten largest. Sequenced material: CD4+ or CD8+ T cells sorted from blood, taken in a trial of the OX40 agonist ivuxolimab. Receptors originate from an adult with an advanced solid tumor such as melanoma, head and neck, liver or kidney cancer. The CDR3 runs from the conserved cysteine through the conserved F or W. A D gene is named only where the DNA matches it firmly. Where a row states a size, it is once, few, many or the class of an expanded clone; other rows omit it.

V,J,D,length,size,CDR3,DNA
TRBV6-1,TRBJ1-5,-,13,few,CASRVVGNQPQHF,TGTGCCAGCAGAGTAGTGGGCAATCAGCCCCAGCATTTT
TRBV29-1,TRBJ2-3,-,13,-,CSLSGASTDTQYF,TGCAGCCTTTCGGGGGCTAGCACAGATACGCAGTATTTT
TRBV5-1,TRBJ2-4,-,13,-,CASSLVGKNIQYF,TGCGCCAGCAGCTTGGTGGGAAAAAACATTCAGTACTTC
TRBV7-2,TRBJ1-1,-,15,-,CASSLARAGNTEAFF,TGTGCCAGCAGCTTAGCGAGGGCAGGGAACACTGAAGCTTTCTTT
TRBV5-4,TRBJ2-1,TRBD2,17,once,CASSEGLAGGRNNEQFF,TGTGCCAGCAGCGAGGGACTAGCGGGGGGCCGAAACAATGAGCAGTTCTTC
TRBV9,TRBJ2-7,-,14,-,CASSAGPTAYEQYF,TGTGCCAGCAGCGCCGGACCGACCGCCTACGAGCAGTACTTC
TRBV15,TRBJ1-4,-,14,-,CATSKGAANEKLFF,TGTGCCACCAGCAAAGGTGCGGCTAATGAAAAACTGTTTTTT
TRBV6-1,TRBJ1-1,TRBD1,11,-,CASSLGQDSFF,TGTGCCAGCAGTCTTGGACAGGACTCTTTCTTT
TRBV5-1,TRBJ1-4,TRBD1,14,-,CASSRDRHNEKLFF,TGCGCCAGCAGCCGGGACAGACATAATGAAAAACTGTTTTTT
TRBV11-1,TRBJ1-4,TRBD1,16,-,CASSDRQGVSHEKLFF,TGTGCCAGCAGCGACCGACAGGGGGTTTCCCATGAAAAACTGTTTTTT
TRBV4-1,TRBJ1-1,-,15,-,CASSQGQGPYTEAFF,TGCGCCAGCAGCCAAGGCCAGGGACCTTACACTGAAGCTTTCTTT
TRBV6-1,TRBJ1-2,TRBD1,13,few,CASSTRTGLGYTF,TGTGCCAGCAGTACAAGGACAGGGCTTGGCTACACCTTC
TRBV7-2,TRBJ2-3,TRBD2,16,-,CASSLGLAGGPGTQYF,TGTGCCAGCAGCCTCGGACTAGCGGGGGGGCCCGGTACGCAGTATTTT
TRBV5-1,TRBJ1-2,TRBD1,17,-,CASSLGGGQGPNYGYTF,TGCGCCAGCAGCCTGGGAGGGGGACAGGGCCCTAACTATGGCTACACCTTC
TRBV2,TRBJ1-1,-,13,few,CASTVGMNTEAFF,TGTGCCAGCACGGTGGGAATGAACACTGAAGCTTTCTTT
TRBV18,TRBJ1-5,TRBD1,15,-,CASSIARGHNRPQHF,TGTGCCAGCTCGATAGCCAGGGGGCACAATCGGCCCCAGCATTTT
TRBV6-1,TRBJ1-4,-,17,-,CASSAIWTATTNEKLFF,TGTGCCAGCAGTGCAATATGGACAGCAACAACTAATGAAAAACTGTTTTTT
TRBV2,TRBJ2-1,-,15,-,CASRERGNSGNEQFF,TGTGCCAGCAGGGAAAGGGGGAATTCGGGCAATGAGCAGTTCTTC
TRBV6-1,TRBJ1-6,-,14,-,CASTEGGWGSPLHF,TGTGCCAGCACCGAGGGAGGGTGGGGTTCACCCCTCCACTTT
TRBV7-6,TRBJ2-1,-,12,-,CASSLGGGEQFF,TGTGCCAGCAGCTTAGGAGGTGGCGAGCAGTTCTTC
TRBV6-4,TRBJ2-6,-,15,-,CASSVGLPGANVLTF,TGTGCCAGCAGTGTTGGGCTTCCTGGGGCCAACGTCCTGACTTTC
TRBV6-5,TRBJ1-2,-,13,-,CASSYSTGNGYTF,TGTGCCAGCAGTTACTCGACCGGGAATGGCTACACCTTC
TRBV5-1,TRBJ1-4,-,14,once,CASSRTMTNEKLFF,TGCGCCAGCAGCCGCACCATGACTAATGAAAAACTGTTTTTT
TRBV27,TRBJ2-7,-,12,once,CASKGRTNEQYF,TGTGCCAGCAAGGGACGGACCAACGAGCAGTACTTC
TRBV4-1,TRBJ1-1,-,15,-,CASSPAIGPRNEAFF,TGCGCCAGCAGCCCCGCGATTGGACCGAGAAATGAAGCTTTCTTT
TRBV5-8,TRBJ2-5,-,17,-,CASSTGGGGQGQETQYF,TGTGCCAGCAGCACCGGCGGGGGGGGACAGGGCCAAGAGACCCAGTACTTC
TRBV18,TRBJ2-7,-,15,-,CASSPQRTSSYEQYF,TGTGCCAGCTCACCACAGCGGACAAGCTCCTACGAGCAGTACTTC
TRBV5-1,TRBJ2-2,TRBD1,15,-,CASSFGTVNTGELFF,TGCGCCAGCAGCTTCGGGACAGTGAACACCGGGGAGCTGTTTTTT
TRBV27,TRBJ2-7,-,16,-,CASSFSVRDIAYEQYF,TGTGCCAGCAGTTTTTCCGTCCGGGACATCGCGTACGAGCAGTACTTC
TRBV10-2,TRBJ1-1,-,13,-,CASAQGTHTEAFF,TGCGCCAGCGCGCAGGGGACGCACACTGAAGCTTTCTTT
TRBV29-1,TRBJ1-2,-,12,-,CSGGHPNYGYTF,TGCAGCGGGGGACACCCTAACTATGGCTACACCTTC
TRBV10-3,TRBJ2-1,-,11,-,CASGIYNEQFF,TGTGCTAGCGGAATCTACAATGAGCAGTTCTTC
TRBV28,TRBJ1-4,-,16,-,CASSLAGPTTNEKLFF,TGTGCCAGCAGTTTAGCGGGACCTACAACTAATGAAAAACTGTTTTTT
TRBV18,TRBJ2-5,-,13,-,CASSQTTQETQYF,TGTGCCAGCTCACAGACCACGCAAGAGACCCAGTACTTC
TRBV11-2,TRBJ2-5,TRBD2,17,-,CASTSKGLAGGLETQYF,TGTGCCAGCACCAGCAAGGGGCTAGCGGGGGGGTTGGAGACCCAGTACTTC
TRBV7-8,TRBJ1-2,TRBD1,15,-,CASSLGGDRGYGYTF,TGTGCCAGCAGCTTAGGGGGGGACAGGGGCTATGGCTACACCTTC
TRBV18,TRBJ1-1,-,12,-,CASSPLEAEAFF,TGTGCCAGCTCACCACTGGAGGCTGAAGCTTTCTTT
TRBV18,TRBJ1-3,-,16,-,CASSPSLEGFRNTIYF,TGTGCCAGCTCGCCATCATTGGAGGGGTTTCGAAACACCATATATTTT
TRBV19,TRBJ1-4,-,14,-,CASSIWGLNEKLFF,TGTGCCAGTAGTATTTGGGGGCTTAATGAAAAACTGTTTTTT
TRBV5-4,TRBJ2-7,-,16,-,CASSSDPGTATYEQYF,TGTGCCAGCAGCTCGGATCCCGGGACGGCGACCTACGAGCAGTACTTC
TRBV7-2,TRBJ2-5,-,14,-,CASSLGPGMKTQYF,TGTGCCAGCAGCTTAGGTCCGGGGATGAAGACCCAGTACTTC
TRBV9,TRBJ1-4,TRBD1,15,-,CASSRRQGASEKLFF,TGTGCCAGCAGCAGGCGACAGGGGGCGTCTGAAAAACTGTTTTTT
TRBV15,TRBJ1-3,-,14,-,CATTPNPSGNTIYF,TGTGCCACCACACCCAACCCCTCTGGAAACACCATATATTTT
TRBV6-1,TRBJ1-6,-,15,-,CASSERGARLRPLHF,TGTGCCAGCAGTGAACGGGGGGCACGGTTAAGACCCCTCCACTTT
TRBV9,TRBJ1-4,TRBD1,16,-,CASSVGQGATNEKLFF,TGTGCCAGCAGCGTAGGCCAGGGGGCAACTAATGAAAAACTGTTTTTT
TRBV7-9,TRBJ1-1,-,15,-,CASTLTRGSSSEAFF,TGTGCCAGCACCCTAACTCGGGGCAGCTCCTCTGAAGCTTTCTTT
TRBV18,TRBJ2-5,-,12,-,CASSRYQETQYF,TGTGCCAGCTCACGGTACCAAGAGACCCAGTACTTC
TRBV5-4,TRBJ2-3,-,14,-,CASSPRQGGDTQYF,TGTGCCAGCAGCCCGAGGCAGGGTGGAGATACGCAGTATTTT
TRBV6-5,TRBJ2-1,-,11,-,CASSHGTEQFF,TGTGCCAGCAGTCATGGGACAGAGCAGTTCTTC
TRBV20-1,TRBJ1-1,-,11,few,CSARRGLEAFF,TGCAGTGCTAGACGAGGGCTTGAAGCTTTCTTT
TRBV15,TRBJ1-1,-,12,once,CATSTQGARAFF,TGTGCCACCAGCACTCAGGGAGCTCGGGCTTTCTTT
TRBV29-1,TRBJ2-4,-,14,-,CSVVIPSGKNIQYF,TGCAGCGTTGTGATCCCCTCGGGCAAAAACATTCAGTACTTC
TRBV29-1,TRBJ2-7,TRBD1,13,-,CSVAGQGRYEQYF,TGCAGCGTTGCCGGACAGGGGCGTTACGAGCAGTACTTC
TRBV4-1,TRBJ1-3,-,13,-,CASSQGVRNTIYF,TGCGCCAGCAGCCAGGGGGTCAGAAACACCATATATTTT
TRBV6-4,TRBJ1-6,-,14,once,CASSEGPLNSPLHF,TGTGCCAGCAGTGAAGGGCCGCTAAATTCACCCCTCCACTTT
TRBV5-4,TRBJ2-5,TRBD2,14,-,CASTFGPPGGTQYF,TGTGCCAGCACCTTTGGACCGCCGGGAGGGACCCAGTACTTC
TRBV2,TRBJ1-6,-,15,-,CASSLEGTYNSPLHF,TGTGCCAGCAGTTTAGAGGGGACGTATAATTCACCCCTCCACTTT